A single sample is the source of the 18 T cell receptor beta chains below, sequenced in a study of identical twins. Each CDR3 protein gets one entry after TCRdb re-called the 5' RACE reads with MiXCR. The sample lists around 530,000 distinct CDR3 sequences, over 12% occurring once. These data are also associated with another study on yellow fever vaccine responses in identical twins.

Sample: CD4+ T cells sorted from blood. These receptors came from a young woman in good health.

This clonotype was detected only a few times. The J gene is TRBJ2-5, the V gene TRBV20-1; TRBD1 matches at 7 bases. Germline V gene lookup returns CDR1 DFQATT and CDR2 SNEGSKA (reference sequence). The CDR3 sequence is 14 residues long. Trimming cost V 1 base and J 6 bases; bases outside gene matches: 8. CDR3 region: CSARVDRSIQTQYF. The CDR3 DNA reads as TGCAGTGCTAGAGTGGACAGGTCGATACAGACCCAGTACTTC.

The sample holds a few counts of this clonotype. The chain is built from TRBV7-9 and TRBJ1-1; D perhaps matches TRBD1 (5 bases). This CDR3 has 15 residues. Deletions cut 2 bases from V and 1 base from J, with 11 bases between. Germline CDR1 and CDR2: SEHNR and FQNEAQ (reference sequence). Written as DNA, the CDR3 is TGTGCCAGCAGCTTAAGGGACTCCAGGAACACTGAAGCTTTCTTT. It encodes CASSLRDSRNTEAFF.

This sequence joins TRBV10-3 and TRBJ2-1, with TRBD2 matching over 7 bases. The CDR3 is 13 amino acids. Germline V CDR1 and CDR2: ENHRY, SYGVKD. J was trimmed by 6 bases and V by 6 bases; bases with no gene match: 5. This chain's CDR3 is CAIRGGSGNEQFF. CDR3 DNA sequence: TGTGCCATCAGGGGCGGGAGCGGCAATGAGCAGTTCTTC.

Written as DNA, the CDR3 is TGCGCCAGCGGGTCTAGCGACACTAGCACAGATACGCAGTATTTT. Protein sequence: CASGSSDTSTDTQYF. The chain combines TRBV5-1 with TRBJ2-3; D is perhaps TRBD2 (6 bases). Trimming stripped 7 bases from V and 0 bases from J, with 15 bases between. The CDR3 totals 15 residues. Germline assignment: CDR1 SGHRS and CDR2 YFSETQ.

CDR3 sequence reads: CASSGRTGPNTEAFF. In nucleotides, the CDR3 is TGTGCCAGCAGTGGGAGGACAGGCCCGAACACTGAAGCTTTCTTT. J is TRBJ1-1 and V is TRBV2; 7 nucleotides align to TRBD1. The CDR3 covers 15 residues. Trimming cost V 4 bases and J 1 base; bases outside gene matches: 6. Germline V gene lookup returns CDR1 SNHLY and CDR2 FYNNEI.

V usage is TRBV2 and J usage is TRBJ2-5; possible D gene TRBD2, 6 bases. With 6 bases removed from V and 4 bases from J, the gap between germline ends came to 18 bases. CDR1 SNHLY and CDR2 FYNNEI come from the germline V gene. The CDR3 is made up of 15 amino acids. CDR3 coding DNA: TGTGCCAGCAGAACCGGTCCCGGGAGAGCAGAGACCCAGTACTTC. It encodes CASRTGPGRAETQYF. Full variable domain (rest looked up from reference TRBV2 and TRBJ2-5): EPEVTQTPSHQVTQMGQEVILRCVPISNHLYFYWYRQILGQKVEFLVSFYNNEISEKSEIFDDQFSVERPDGSNFTLKIRSTKLEDSAMYFCASRTGPGRAETQYFGPGTRLLVL.

The chain links TRBV5-5 to TRBJ1-5; D not resolved. Trimming shortened V by 2 bases and J by 4 bases, and 13 bases separated the two germline ends. CDR1 and CDR2 (germline): SGHKS, YYEKEE (reference sequence). The CDR3 spans 15 residues. For the CDR3, the DNA is TGTGCCAGCAGCTTCGATCCGGCTGCGAATCAGCCCCAGCATTTT. The encoded protein is CASSFDPAANQPQHF.

In its sample, this clonotype was seen many times. The chain combines TRBV25-1 with TRBJ1-1, with a possible D match to TRBD1 (6 bases). CDR1 and CDR2 from the germline V gene are MGHDK and SYGVNS. The CDR3 has 15 amino acids. V dropped 7 bases and J dropped 0 bases, with 15 bases sitting between them. The DNA of the CDR3 is TGTGCCAGCAAAGAGGGGGGGACGATGAACACTGAAGCTTTCTTT. Protein: CASKEGGTMNTEAFF. Variable domain in full (rest from reference TRBV25-1 and TRBJ1-1): EADIYQTPRYLVIGTGKKITLECSQTMGHDKMYWYQQDPGMELHLIHYSYGVNSTEKGDLSSESTVSRIRTEHFPLTLESARPSHTSQYLCASKEGGTMNTEAFFGQGTRLTVV.

This clonotype was recorded a few times. The rearrangement joins TRBV5-5 to TRBJ2-3, with D possibly TRBD1 on 6 matching bases. Trimming took off 4 bases at V and 0 bases at J, with 15 bases between the two ends. This CDR3 region has 16 residues. Germline CDR1 is SGHKS and CDR2 is YYEKEE (reference sequence). The CDR3, as DNA: TGTGCCAGCAGCGTCAGACAGGCGACTAGCACAGATACGCAGTATTTT. Its translation: CASSVRQATSTDTQYF.

This clonotype was seen a few times. The V call is TRBV21-1, the J call TRBJ2-1; the listed D gene, TRBD2, was not tested against the DNA. TRBV21-1 is classified as a pseudogene. The CDR3 length is 12 residues. The CDR3 loop is CAREGSYNEQFF. The CDR3 DNA reads TGTGCACGGGAGGGGTCCTACAATGAGCAGTTCTTC.

The V and J genes are TRBV12-3 or TRBV12-4 and TRBJ2-3, with 9 bases matching TRBD1. The CDR3 runs 15 residues. After removal of 6 bases from V and 3 bases from J, the junction contained 7 bases not matched to a gene. CDR3 sequence: CASRQGQGLTDTQYF. The DNA for the CDR3 is TGTGCCAGCAGGCAGGGACAGGGTTTGACAGATACGCAGTATTTT.

The chain uses TRBV12-3 or TRBV12-4 and TRBJ2-2, with TRBD2 identical over 14 bases. This CDR3 spans 17 amino acids. Trimming took 6 bases from V and 5 from J; bases not matched to a gene: 8. The CDR3 reads CASRSTSGGAGTGELFF. CDR3 DNA: TGTGCCAGCAGGTCGACTAGCGGGGGGGCTGGGACCGGGGAGCTGTTTTTT.

The V gene is TRBV6-2 or TRBV6-3, the J gene TRBJ2-2; perhaps D is TRBD1 or TRBD2 (5 bases each). Germline loops: CDR1 MNHEY, CDR2 SVGEGT. Trimming took off 4 bases at V and 2 bases at J, with 26 bases between the two ends. The CDR3 is 20 amino acids. The CDR3 nucleotides are TGTGCCAGCAGTTCCTATCCCTACCGAACCGGGACCACCAACACCGGGGAGCTGTTTTTT. This codes for CASSSYPYRTGTTNTGELFF.

The chain carries TRBV11-2 and TRBJ2-6; either TRBD1 or TRBD2 may supply D (5 bases each). Germline CDR1 reads SGHAT; CDR2 reads FQNNGV. Trimming removed 7 bases from V and 1 base from J, with 23 bases in between. The CDR3 has 19 amino acids. DNA of the CDR3: TGTGCCAGCACCTTGGGGGTCGGCGCGCAGGCTTCTGGGGCCAACGTCCTGACTTTC. This sequence encodes CASTLGVGAQASGANVLTF.

CDR3 in DNA: TGTGCCAGCAGCTCACAGGGGGCGTCCTCCCAGACCCAGTACTTC. This encodes CASSSQGASSQTQYF. The genes are TRBV28 and TRBJ2-5; TRBD1 matches at 9 bases. From germline, CDR1 is MDHEN and CDR2 SYDVKM. The CDR3 loop spans 15 amino acids. V shed 6 bases and J 6 bases; nucleotides not matched to a gene: 11.

This clonotype was recorded a few times. The chain links TRBV7-9 to TRBJ1-2; no firm D call. The V gene's germline CDR1 is SEHNR and CDR2 FQNEAQ (reference sequence). The CDR3 length is 12 residues. The V end lost 5 bases, the J end lost 8 bases, and 12 bases lay between the germline ends. The CDR3 DNA reads as TGTGCCAGCAGCCCTGACATCGGAGGCTACACCTTC. Translating gives CASSPDIGGYTF.

The chain combines TRBV5-1 with TRBJ1-1, with D maybe TRBD1 (6 bases). Germline loops: CDR1 SGHRS, CDR2 YFSETQ. This CDR3 has 14 residues. The ends were cut back, 6 bases at V and 0 bases at J, with 12 bases in the middle. CDR3 DNA sequence: TGCGCCAGCACCCGGACAGCCATGAACACTGAAGCTTTCTTT. This codes for CASTRTAMNTEAFF.

This clonotype was recorded a few times. The V gene is TRBV3-1, the J gene TRBJ1-2; D ambiguous. Looked up from germline, CDR1 is LGHDT and CDR2 is YNNKEL (reference sequence). Trimming took off 3 bases at V and 6 bases at J, with 11 bases between the two ends. This CDR3 is 13 amino acids long. Here the CDR3 reads CASSQAGFDGYTF. DNA for the CDR3: TGTGCCAGCAGCCAGGCTGGTTTTGATGGCTACACCTTC. The variable domain in full, with the rest retrieved from reference TRBV3-1 and TRBJ1-2, is DTAVSQTPKYLVTQMGNDKSIKCEQNLGHDTMYWYKQDSKKFLKIMFSYNNKELIINETVPNRFSPKSPDKAHLNLHINSLELGDSAVYFCASSQAGFDGYTFGSGTRLTVV.